What follows are 27 T cell receptor beta chains derived from one specimen sequenced in a study of blood T cell repertoires in COVID-19 (dated by TCRdb to 2018 to 2021). Library construction relied on the immunoSEQ multiplex PCR assay. TCRdb mirrors the immuneACCESS table, restricted to in-frame sequences. Some clones are absent from its copies; in checked studies, under half trace to an unresolved V gene, and the reason for the others is unknown. Present in this sample are around 220,000 clones, just over 85% of which were seen just once. Clones ranked in the top ten supply roughly 14% of the sample. The source material was PBMCs or T cells enriched from blood (not recorded which). Every receptor here comes from a woman in her forties or fifties with acute COVID-19.

The chain employs TRBV7-2 and TRBJ2-1, with D tentatively TRBD1 (6 bases). V was pared by 4 bases and J by 7 bases, with 11 bases between. CDR3 length: 13 residues. Germline assignment: CDR1 SGHTA and CDR2 FQGNSA. The CDR3 coding sequence is TGTGCCAGCAGCTCCTTTACAGGGAATGAGCAGTTCTTC. This translates into CASSSFTGNEQFF.

The V gene is TRBV19, the J gene TRBJ2-7; 11 nucleotides match TRBD1. CDR3 size: 15 residues. Losses at the gene ends were 2 bases for V and 4 bases for J; bases not matched to a gene: 4. Looked up from germline, CDR1 is LNHDA and CDR2 is SQIVND (reference sequence). CDR3 protein: CASSIRTGGIYEQYF. The DNA of the CDR3 is TGTGCCAGTAGTATAAGGACAGGGGGCATTTACGAGCAGTACTTC.

The rearrangement joins TRBV7-2 to TRBJ2-7, with 7 nucleotides matching TRBD2. In germline, CDR1 is SGHTA, CDR2 FQGNSA. CDR3 length: 15 residues. Trimming took 1 base from V and 2 from J; bases not matched to a gene: 5. The CDR3 DNA follows: TGTGCCAGCAGCTTAGGAGCGGGAATACCCTACGAGCAGTACTTC. As protein: CASSLGAGIPYEQYF. Variable domain in full (rest from reference TRBV7-2 and TRBJ2-7): GAGVSQSPSNKVTEKGKDVELRCDPISGHTALYWYRQSLGQGLEFLIYFQGNSAPDKSGLPSDRFSAERTGGSVSTLTIQRTQQEDSAVYLCASSLGAGIPYEQYFGPGTRLTVT.

The chain is built from TRBV6-5 and TRBJ2-7; 9 bases line up with TRBD2. Unmatched junction bases numbered 7, after V lost 10 bases and J lost 3 bases. Germline lookup yields CDR1 MNHEY and CDR2 SVGAGI. The length of the CDR3 is 13 residues. In DNA form, the CDR3 reads TGTGCCACCCTGGGGACTAGCCACTACGAGCAGTACTTC. Protein: CATLGTSHYEQYF.

The V call is TRBV28, the J call TRBJ2-7, with a weak D call TRBD1 (5 bases). The germline CDR1 and CDR2 sequences are MDHEN and SYDVKM. The CDR3 contains 12 residues. The germline V and J ends were trimmed by 6 bases and 6 bases, with 12 bases remaining between them. Here the CDR3 reads CASRGHPREQYF. The CDR3, as DNA: TGTGCCAGCAGGGGGCATCCCCGCGAGCAGTACTTC.

This clone was detected only once. The chain uses TRBV12-5 and TRBJ1-1, with a possible D match to TRBD1 (6 bases). Germline V gene lookup returns CDR1 LGHNT and CDR2 FRNRAP. Deletions cut 5 bases from V and 6 bases from J, with 16 bases between. The CDR3 runs to 14 residues. CDR3 coding DNA: TGTGCTAGTGGTCTAGGTGGCGGGGGCGCTGAAGCTTTCTTT. Amino acids: CASGLGGGGAEAFF. The full variable domain, completed using reference TRBV12-5 and TRBJ1-1, is DARVTQTPRHKVTEMGQEVTMRCQPILGHNTVFWYRQTMMQGLELLAYFRNRAPLDDSGMPKDRFSAEMPDATLATLKIQPSEPRDSAVYFCASGLGGGGAEAFFGQGTRLTVV.

V usage is TRBV19 and J usage is TRBJ1-4; TRBD1 is a possible D gene (5 bases). CDR3 length equals 15 residues. Germline V CDR1 and CDR2: LNHDA, SQIVND (reference sequence). Between the trimmed V and J ends, which lost 6 bases and 3 bases, there was a span of 14 bases. The CDR3 region is CASRSQGMANEKLFF. CDR3 coding DNA: TGTGCCAGTAGGTCCCAGGGAATGGCTAATGAAAAACTGTTTTTT.

This clone appeared once. The chain carries TRBV1 and TRBJ1-5. TRBV1 is a pseudogene locus. The CDR3 has 17 amino acids. CDR3 in amino acids: CTSSQDMQISGNQPQHF. The CDR3 DNA reads as TGCACCAGCAGCCAAGATATGCAGATCAGCGGTAATCAGCCCCAGCATTTT.

The CDR3 spells CASRLRQATNEKLFF. The CDR3 bases are TGTGCCAGCAGGCTAAGACAAGCAACTAATGAAAAACTGTTTTTT. The chain couples TRBV7-2 to TRBJ1-4; D remains unclear. The V gene lost 6 bases and the J gene lost 0 bases, with 11 bases spanning the gap. This CDR3 is 15 amino acids long. Germline loops: CDR1 SGHTA, CDR2 FQGNSA.

The V and J genes are TRBV27 and TRBJ2-7; D possibly corresponds to TRBD2 (6 bases). With 2 bases removed from V and 7 bases from J, the gap between germline ends came to 18 bases. This CDR3 is built from 15 residues. CDR1 and CDR2 (germline): MNHEY, SMNVEV (reference sequence). Here the CDR3 DNA reads TGTGCCAGCAGTTTAGGGGCGGGATCGGGGGAAGAGCAGTACTTC. Residues: CASSLGAGSGEEQYF.

The rearrangement joins TRBV28 to TRBJ1-1, with 7 positions matching TRBD1. This CDR3 region has 14 residues. CDR1 is MDHEN, CDR2 SYDVKM, per germline. V trimming: 2 bases; J trimming: 5 bases; junction bases outside the gene matches: 5. CDR3 in DNA: TGTGCCAGCAGTTTAGAGGGGGACAGTACTGAAGCTTTCTTT. Translated, it gives CASSLEGDSTEAFF.

The chain is built from TRBV10-3 and TRBJ2-3, with a possible D match to TRBD2 (6 bases). Trimming removed 4 bases at V and 1 base at J, with 6 bases between. Germline V gives CDR1 ENHRY, CDR2 SYGVKD. This CDR3 has 13 amino acids. CDR3 protein: CAISAGGTDTQYF. The CDR3 bases are TGTGCCATCAGTGCGGGGGGCACAGATACGCAGTATTTT.

The CDR3 DNA follows: TGTGCCAGCAGCCTACAGGGTATCTACGAGCAGTACTTC. Its protein is CASSLQGIYEQYF. The rearrangement uses TRBV11-2 and TRBJ2-7, with a possible D match to TRBD1 (6 bases). Germline V lookup: CDR1 SGHAT, CDR2 FQNNGV. There are 13 residues in the CDR3. Trimming stripped 5 bases from V and 3 bases from J, with 11 bases between.

The chain uses TRBV7-7 and TRBJ2-1, with 8 bases fitting TRBD2. In germline, CDR1 is SSHAT, CDR2 FNYEAQ (reference sequence). CDR3 length: 15 amino acids. J was trimmed by 6 bases and V by 0 bases; bases with no gene match: 4. CDR3 region: CASSLARGERNEQFF. The CDR3 region has the DNA TGTGCCAGCAGCTTAGCGCGGGGGGAGCGCAATGAGCAGTTCTTC.

This chain uses TRBV5-4 with TRBJ2-4, with D perhaps matching TRBD2 (5 bases). V was pared by 3 bases and J by 6 bases, with 16 bases between. The CDR3 extends over 15 amino acids. Germline CDR1 is SGHNT and CDR2 is YYREEE (reference sequence). The CDR3 bases are TGTGCCAGCAGCTCCCGGGGTGGACTGAGAAACATTCAGTACTTC. This translates into CASSSRGGLRNIQYF.

The sample holds many counts of this clone. The chain couples TRBV30 to TRBJ2-2; no firm D call. Germline assignment: CDR1 GTSNPN and CDR2 SVGIG (reference sequence). The CDR3 contains 14 residues. V lost 5 bases to trimming and J lost 1 base, with 11 bases between them. The CDR3 DNA follows: TGTGCCTGGGGCAACCGGTGGAACACCGGGGAGCTGTTTTTT. Amino acid sequence: CAWGNRWNTGELFF. Looking up the rest from reference TRBV30 and TRBJ2-2 gives the full variable domain: SQTIHQWPATLVQPVGSPLSLECTVEGTSNPNLYWYRQAAGRGLQLLFYSVGIGQISSEVPQNLSASRPQDRQFILSSKKLLLSDSGFYLCAWGNRWNTGELFFGEGSRLTVL.

This chain links TRBV4-1 with TRBJ2-7; the D gene is possibly TRBD1 (5 bases). Germline CDR1 and CDR2: MGHRA and YSYEKL. The CDR3 contains 15 residues. Trimming took off 0 bases at V and 0 bases at J, with 9 bases between the two ends. The CDR3 spells CASSQEGQLSYEQYF. The CDR3 DNA follows: TGCGCCAGCAGCCAAGAGGGGCAGCTCTCCTACGAGCAGTACTTC.

With regard to this clone: Sequence at one end of the junction differs from germline and may be a read error. The genes are TRBV6-1 and TRBJ2-5; 8 nucleotides agree with TRBD2. This CDR3 has 16 residues. Germline V gene sequence: CDR1 MNHNS, CDR2 SASEGT. The CDR3 loop is CASSQAGAILQETQYF. The CDR3, as DNA: TGTGCCAGCAGTCAAGCGGGAGCGATACTCCAAGAGACCCAGTACTTC.

This chain joins TRBV18 and TRBJ2-2; the D gene is possibly TRBD2 (6 bases). The CDR3 extends over 15 amino acids. CDR1 and CDR2 (germline): KGHSH, LQKENI. The V end was cut by 4 bases, the J end by 2 bases, with 11 bases between. In DNA form, the CDR3 reads TGTGCCAGCTCACTGACTAGTGTCAACACCGGGGAGCTGTTTTTT. Its protein is CASSLTSVNTGELFF.

The genes are TRBV5-4 and TRBJ2-1, with 11 bases identical to TRBD2. V shed 3 bases and J 5 bases; nucleotides not matched to a gene: 4. Germline V gene sequence: CDR1 SGHNT, CDR2 YYREEE (reference sequence). This CDR3 comprises 15 residues. CDR3 loop: CASSSRLAGNNEQFF. The CDR3 region has the DNA TGTGCCAGCAGCTCACGACTAGCGGGGAACAATGAGCAGTTCTTC.

The rearrangement joins TRBV6-5 to TRBJ1-1, with D unresolved. The CDR3 length is 15 residues. V was clipped by 1 base and J by 2 bases, with 11 bases between them. The germline V gene encodes CDR1 MNHEY and CDR2 SVGAGI. Here the CDR3 DNA reads TGTGCCAGCAGTTACTTGGCAGGTTATAACACTGAAGCTTTCTTT. Protein product: CASSYLAGYNTEAFF.

The sample holds one count of this clone. The rearrangement uses TRBV6-5 and TRBJ1-2; a possible D gene is TRBD1 (5 bases). V shed 2 bases and J shed 5 bases, with 15 bases lying between them. CDR3 length: 15 residues. Germline V CDR1 and CDR2: MNHEY, SVGAGI. The CDR3 sequence: CASSYGPRVAYGYTF. The CDR3 nucleotides are TGTGCCAGCAGTTACGGCCCCAGGGTTGCGTATGGCTACACCTTC.

The rearrangement joins TRBV2 to TRBJ1-5, with TRBD1 identical over 8 bases. The CDR3 covers 13 residues. The junction had 8 bases not matched to a gene; V was cut back by 6 bases and J by 10 bases. Per the germline V gene, CDR1 is SNHLY and CDR2 is FYNNEI. CDR3 region: CASRDRVVGPQHF. CDR3 bases: TGTGCCAGCAGGGACAGGGTGGTGGGCCCCCAGCATTTT.

The chain couples TRBV12-3 or TRBV12-4 to TRBJ1-5; perhaps TRBD1 as D (5 bases). Trimming stripped 3 bases from V and 7 bases from J, with 7 bases between. This CDR3 spans 12 amino acids. The CDR3 reads CASSFGGQPQHF. The DNA of the CDR3 is TGTGCCAGCAGTTTCGGGGGGCAGCCCCAGCATTTT.

V gene TRBV10-3 combines with J gene TRBJ1-6, with TRBD1 as a possible D gene (6 bases). The CDR3 runs 15 residues. Germline CDR1 ENHRY, CDR2 SYGVKD. V was pared by 10 bases and J by 7 bases, with 20 bases between. The DNA for the CDR3 is TGTGCCACCCAAACGCAGGGGAGGGGGAATTCACCCCTCCACTTT. Translating it yields CATQTQGRGNSPLHF.

In DNA, the CDR3 is TGTGCCAGCAGCTTAGAATACACAGATACGCAGTATTTT. It translates to CASSLEYTDTQYF. The rearrangement uses TRBV7-2 and TRBJ2-3; D unclear. This CDR3 comprises 13 residues. V lost 1 base and J lost 2, with 4 bases in between. The V gene's germline CDR1 is SGHTA and CDR2 FQGNSA. Based on the CDR3 plus reference TRBV7-2 and TRBJ2-3, the full variable domain is GAGVSQSPSNKVTEKGKDVELRCDPISGHTALYWYRQSLGQGLEFLIYFQGNSAPDKSGLPSDRFSAERTGGSVSTLTIQRTQQEDSAVYLCASSLEYTDTQYFGPGTRLTVL.

The chain uses TRBV7-6 and TRBJ1-1, with D possibly being TRBD1 (6 bases). V was cut by 5 bases and J by 2 bases, with 15 bases left in between. The germline V gene encodes CDR1 SGHVS and CDR2 FNYEAQ. The CDR3 sequence is 15 residues long. The CDR3 DNA follows: TGTGCCAGCAGCGCCTCAGGGGCCCCCAACACTGAAGCTTTCTTT. It specifies CASSASGAPNTEAFF.